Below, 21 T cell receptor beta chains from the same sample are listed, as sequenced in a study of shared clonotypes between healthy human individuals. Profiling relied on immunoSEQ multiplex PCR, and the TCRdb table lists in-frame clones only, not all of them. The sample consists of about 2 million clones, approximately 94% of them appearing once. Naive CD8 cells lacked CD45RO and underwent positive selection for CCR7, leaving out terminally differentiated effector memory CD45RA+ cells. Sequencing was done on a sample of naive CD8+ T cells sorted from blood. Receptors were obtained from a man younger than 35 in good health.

The CDR3 sequence: CASSYTGRGELFF. CDR3 DNA: TGTGCCAGCAGTTACACCGGGCGCGGGGAGCTGTTTTTT. This chain joins TRBV6-5 and TRBJ2-2, with D hard to call. Germline CDR1 MNHEY, CDR2 SVGAGI. The CDR3 covers 13 residues. With 2 bases removed from V and 7 bases from J, the gap between germline ends came to 8 bases.

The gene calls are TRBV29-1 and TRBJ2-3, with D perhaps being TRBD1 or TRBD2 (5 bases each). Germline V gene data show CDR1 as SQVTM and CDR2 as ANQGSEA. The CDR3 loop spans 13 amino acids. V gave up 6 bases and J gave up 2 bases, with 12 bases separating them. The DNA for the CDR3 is TGCAGCGTGGGACGGGCAAACACAGATACGCAGTATTTT. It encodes CSVGRANTDTQYF.

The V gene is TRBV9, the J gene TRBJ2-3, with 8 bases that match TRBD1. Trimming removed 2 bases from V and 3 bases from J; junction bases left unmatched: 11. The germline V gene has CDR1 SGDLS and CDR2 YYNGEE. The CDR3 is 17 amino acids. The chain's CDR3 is CASSVYRDRSSTDTQYF. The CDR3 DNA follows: TGTGCCAGCAGCGTTTACCGGGACAGGTCATCGACAGATACGCAGTATTTT.

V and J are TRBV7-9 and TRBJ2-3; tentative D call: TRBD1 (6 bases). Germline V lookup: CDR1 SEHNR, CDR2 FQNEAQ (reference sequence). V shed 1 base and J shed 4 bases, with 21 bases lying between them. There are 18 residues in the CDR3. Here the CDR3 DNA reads TGTGCCAGCAGCTTAGAGATGGGACACCCAAGGATGGCAGATACGCAGTATTTT. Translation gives CASSLEMGHPRMADTQYF.

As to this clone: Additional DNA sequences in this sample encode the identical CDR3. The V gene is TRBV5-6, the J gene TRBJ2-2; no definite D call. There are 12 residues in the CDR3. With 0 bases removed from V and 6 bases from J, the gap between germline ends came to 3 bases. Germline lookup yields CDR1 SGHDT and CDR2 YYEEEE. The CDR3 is CASSLGSGELFF. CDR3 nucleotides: TGTGCCAGCAGCTTGGGTTCCGGGGAGCTGTTTTTT.

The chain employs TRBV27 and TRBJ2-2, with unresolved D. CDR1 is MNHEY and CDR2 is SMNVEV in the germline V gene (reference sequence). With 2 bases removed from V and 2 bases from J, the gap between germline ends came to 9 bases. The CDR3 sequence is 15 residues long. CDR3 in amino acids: CASSLTIVNTGELFF. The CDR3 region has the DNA TGTGCCAGCAGTTTAACCATAGTTAACACCGGGGAGCTGTTTTTT.

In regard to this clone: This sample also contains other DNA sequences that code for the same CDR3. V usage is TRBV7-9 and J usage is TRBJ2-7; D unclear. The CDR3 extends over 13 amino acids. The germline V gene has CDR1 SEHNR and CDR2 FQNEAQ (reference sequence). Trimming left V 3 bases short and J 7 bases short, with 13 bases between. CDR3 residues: CASSFGGPYEQYF. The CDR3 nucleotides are TGTGCCAGCAGCTTTGGCGGCCCGTATGAGCAGTACTTC.

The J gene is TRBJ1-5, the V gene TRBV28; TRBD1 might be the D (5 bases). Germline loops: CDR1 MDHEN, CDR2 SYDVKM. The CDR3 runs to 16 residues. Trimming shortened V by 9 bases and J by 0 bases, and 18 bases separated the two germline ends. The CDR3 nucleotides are TGTGCCAGTGACGGGGGGGGTCCCATTAGCAATCAGCCCCAGCATTTT. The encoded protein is CASDGGGPISNQPQHF.

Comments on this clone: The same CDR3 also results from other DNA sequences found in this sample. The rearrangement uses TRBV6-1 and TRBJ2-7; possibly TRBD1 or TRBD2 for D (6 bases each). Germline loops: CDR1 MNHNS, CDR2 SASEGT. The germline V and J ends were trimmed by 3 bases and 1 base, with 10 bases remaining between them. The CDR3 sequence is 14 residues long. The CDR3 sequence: CASSERGASYEQYF. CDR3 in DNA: TGTGCCAGCAGTGAGAGGGGGGCGTCCTACGAGCAGTACTTC.

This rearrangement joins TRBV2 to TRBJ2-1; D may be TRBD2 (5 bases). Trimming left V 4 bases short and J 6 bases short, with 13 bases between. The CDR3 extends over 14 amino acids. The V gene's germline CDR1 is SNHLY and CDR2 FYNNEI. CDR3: CASSGPNTSNEQFF. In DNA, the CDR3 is TGTGCCAGCAGTGGCCCAAACACTAGCAATGAGCAGTTCTTC.

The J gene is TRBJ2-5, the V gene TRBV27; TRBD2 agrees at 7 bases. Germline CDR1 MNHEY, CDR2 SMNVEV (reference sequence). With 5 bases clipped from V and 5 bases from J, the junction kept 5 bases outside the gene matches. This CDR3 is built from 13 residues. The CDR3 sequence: CASSAAGGETQYF. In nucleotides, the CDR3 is TGTGCCAGCAGTGCCGCCGGGGGGGAGACCCAGTACTTC.

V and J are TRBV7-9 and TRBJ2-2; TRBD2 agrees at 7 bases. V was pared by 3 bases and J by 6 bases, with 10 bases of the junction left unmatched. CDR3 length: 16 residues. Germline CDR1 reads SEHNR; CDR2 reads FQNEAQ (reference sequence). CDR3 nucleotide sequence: TGTGCCAGCAGCTTCGTAAGCGGGAAGGGCGCCGGGGAGCTGTTTTTT. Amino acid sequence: CASSFVSGKGAGELFF.

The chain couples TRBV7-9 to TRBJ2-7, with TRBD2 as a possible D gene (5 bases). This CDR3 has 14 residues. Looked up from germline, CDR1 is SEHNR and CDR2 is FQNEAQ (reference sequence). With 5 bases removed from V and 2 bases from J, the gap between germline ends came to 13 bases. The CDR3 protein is CASSASERTYEQYF. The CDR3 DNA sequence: TGTGCCAGCAGCGCCTCTGAGCGGACCTACGAGCAGTACTTC.

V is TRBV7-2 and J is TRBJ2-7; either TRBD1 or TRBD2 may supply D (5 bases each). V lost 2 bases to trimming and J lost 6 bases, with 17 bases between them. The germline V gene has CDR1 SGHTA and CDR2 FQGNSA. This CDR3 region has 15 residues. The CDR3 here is CASSLYQVGAGEQYF. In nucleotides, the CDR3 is TGTGCCAGCAGCTTATATCAGGTCGGGGCAGGCGAGCAGTACTTC.

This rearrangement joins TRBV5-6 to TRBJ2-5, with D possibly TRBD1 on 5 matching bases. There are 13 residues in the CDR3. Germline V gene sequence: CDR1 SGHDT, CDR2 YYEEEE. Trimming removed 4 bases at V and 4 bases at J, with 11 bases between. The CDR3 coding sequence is TGTGCCAGCAGCGTCTCAGGGATAGAGACCCAGTACTTC. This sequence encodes CASSVSGIETQYF.

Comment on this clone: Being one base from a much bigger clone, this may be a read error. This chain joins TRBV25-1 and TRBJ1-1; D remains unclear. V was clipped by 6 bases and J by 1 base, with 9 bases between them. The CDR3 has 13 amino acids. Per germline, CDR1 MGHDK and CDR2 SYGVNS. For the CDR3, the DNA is TGTGCCAGCAGCCTTACAGAGAACACTGAAGCTTTCTTT. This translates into CASSLTENTEAFF.

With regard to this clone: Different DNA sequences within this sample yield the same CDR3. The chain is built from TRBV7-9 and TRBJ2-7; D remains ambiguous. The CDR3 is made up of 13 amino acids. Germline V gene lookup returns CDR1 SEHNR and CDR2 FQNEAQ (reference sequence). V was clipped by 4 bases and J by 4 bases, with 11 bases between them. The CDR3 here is CASSSPGGYEQYF. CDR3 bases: TGTGCCAGCAGCTCACCGGGCGGATACGAGCAGTACTTC.

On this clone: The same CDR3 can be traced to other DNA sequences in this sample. DNA of the CDR3: TGTGCCAGCAGTGAAGCTGGGGGGACTGAAGCTTTCTTT. This translates into CASSEAGGTEAFF. This chain joins TRBV6-1 and TRBJ1-1; maybe TRBD1 (5 bases). The length of the CDR3 is 13 residues. Germline V gene sequence: CDR1 MNHNS, CDR2 SASEGT. The V end was cut by 0 bases, the J end by 5 bases, with 7 bases between.

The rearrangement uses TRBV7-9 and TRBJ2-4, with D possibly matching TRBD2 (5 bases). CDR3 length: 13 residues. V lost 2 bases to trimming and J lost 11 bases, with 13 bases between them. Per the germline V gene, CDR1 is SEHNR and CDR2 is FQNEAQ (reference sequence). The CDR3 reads CASSLNEEVVQYF. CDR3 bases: TGTGCCAGCAGCTTAAATGAGGAGGTGGTTCAGTACTTC.

CDR3 in DNA: TGCGCCAGCAGCTTTGAAGTATTCACCGGGGAGCTGTTTTTT. It codes for CASSFEVFTGELFF. The chain joins TRBV5-1 to TRBJ2-2; no reliable D call. Trimming cost V 2 bases and J 4 bases, with 9 bases left between them. This CDR3 contains 14 residues. The germline V gene has CDR1 SGHRS and CDR2 YFSETQ.

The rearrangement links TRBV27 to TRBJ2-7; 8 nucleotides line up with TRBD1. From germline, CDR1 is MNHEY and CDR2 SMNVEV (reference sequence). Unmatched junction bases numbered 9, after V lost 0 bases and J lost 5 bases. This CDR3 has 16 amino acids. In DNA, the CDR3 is TGTGCCAGCAGTTTATCCCGAGACAGGGGCAGGAACGAGCAGTACTTC. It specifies CASSLSRDRGRNEQYF.